This T cell receptor beta chain was observed in a study of CD8+CD57+ T cells in acquired aplastic anemia. The overall study: Sorted cells (CD4+ and CD8+) yielded DNA amounts that averaged 3.2 ug. Study-level results: The number of CD8+ CDR3 sequences shared by patients and controls was twenty-nine.

The template for TCR beta VDJ and CDR3 sequence profiling was genomic DNA. TCRdb analysed the reads with MiXCR anew, one entry per CDR3 protein. Here the sample spans about 110,000 distinct CDR3 sequences, 51% being singletons. With regard to this clonotype: What it recognizes is unknown.

The TCR was taken from a human donor in good health, serving as a control. Sequenced input: sorted CD4+, CD8+, or CD8+CD57+ T cells (not recorded which) from PBMCs.

The CDR3 region is CASSEPQGLSEKLFF. In DNA, the CDR3 is TGTGCCAGCAGTGAGCCGCAGGGGCTTTCGGAAAAACTGTTTTTT. The rearrangement uses TRBV25-1 and TRBJ1-4; TRBD1 is a possible D gene (6 bases). Per the germline V gene, CDR1 is MGHDK and CDR2 is SYGVNS. The ends were cut back, 3 bases at V and 8 bases at J, with 16 bases in the middle. This CDR3 is built from 15 residues.